Described below is a single T cell receptor beta chain sequence and its context. The antigen is unknown. The sample comes from a study of cytomegalovirus exposure and HLA in healthy donors. Overall study results and limits: A reported reduction in N-insertions relative to the approximately 640-donor mean was seen in an Asian-associated ancestry cluster in a later analysis. TCR beta sequences reportedly predicted most subjects' HLA-A and HLA-B alleles accurately.

Researchers ran the PCR with 60 Vbeta and 13 Jbeta primers. Data came from immunoSEQ multiplex PCR; TCRdb stores just in-frame clones and leaves some out. This table has some 180,000 clones, 82% appearing once. This CDR3 is built from 13 residues. Trimming left V 4 bases short and J 8 bases short, with 11 bases between. Germline V lookup: CDR1 MRHNA, CDR2 SNTAGT. The J gene is TRBJ1-4, the V gene TRBV6-4; D gene unclear. Sequenced input: PBMCs. This TCR was sampled from a man aged 35 to 55 in good health and CMV-seronegative. As DNA, the CDR3 is TGTGCCAGCAGTGTGTCGACGGGGGAAAAACTGTTTTTT. Protein: CASSVSTGEKLFF.